Following are 10 T cell receptor beta chains from one sample sequenced in a study of cytomegalovirus exposure and HLA in healthy donors. Primers included in the PCR were 60 Vbeta and 13 Jbeta primers. Measured with immunoSEQ multiplex PCR; TCRdb has only the in-frame clones, and not every one. The sample consists of some 70,000 clones, roughly four fifths of them appearing once. The specimen was PBMCs. The receptors were gathered from a man over 45 in good health and CMV-seronegative.

This CDR3 reads CAISESAGVSYGYTF. The DNA for the CDR3 is TGTGCCATCAGTGAGTCTGCAGGGGTGTCCTATGGCTACACCTTC. The chain has TRBV10-3 and TRBJ1-2; possible D gene TRBD1, 6 bases. This CDR3 contains 15 residues. Germline V gene sequence: CDR1 ENHRY, CDR2 SYGVKD. The V end was cut by 0 bases, the J end by 4 bases, with 12 bases between.

This clone has just a few counts. V is TRBV5-1 and J is TRBJ2-2, with TRBD2 matching 9 bases. V lost 0 bases and J lost 5; bases outside the gene matches: 14. The CDR3 consists of 19 residues. Per germline, CDR1 SGHRS and CDR2 YFSETQ. In DNA form, the CDR3 reads TGCGCCAGCAGCTTGGAAAGACTAGCGGCCCTTGTAGGGACCGGGGAGCTGTTTTTT. Protein: CASSLERLAALVGTGELFF.

The V call is TRBV25-1, the J call TRBJ2-7; TRBD1 might be the D (5 bases). With 6 bases removed from V and 1 base from J, the gap between germline ends came to 7 bases. Germline CDR1 MGHDK, CDR2 SYGVNS. The CDR3 spans 12 residues. CDR3 region: CASSRESYEQYF. The DNA for the CDR3 is TGTGCCAGCAGCAGGGAATCCTACGAGCAGTACTTC.

The rearrangement uses TRBV7-3 and TRBJ1-2; D possibly corresponds to TRBD1 (5 bases). Germline V gene lookup returns CDR1 SGHTA and CDR2 FQGTGA. V was cut by 5 bases and J by 5 bases, with 21 bases left in between. This CDR3 has 16 residues. CDR3 region: CASSPGGATDVYGYTF. The DNA of the CDR3 is TGTGCCAGCAGCCCCGGAGGGGCCACCGACGTTTATGGCTACACCTTC.

This chain links TRBV11-2 with TRBJ2-7; D call uncertain. The CDR3 is 13 residues long. Germline CDR1 is SGHAT and CDR2 is FQNNGV. Deletions cut 1 base from V and 0 bases from J, with 4 bases between. This chain's CDR3 is CASSLVSSYEQYF. The CDR3, as DNA: TGTGCCAGCAGCTTAGTCAGCTCCTACGAGCAGTACTTC.

This clone was recorded once. The V and J genes are TRBV27 and TRBJ1-2; maybe TRBD1 (5 bases). V lost 10 bases, J lost 4 bases, and 13 bases lay in between. CDR3 length: 12 amino acids. Germline V gives CDR1 MNHEY, CDR2 SMNVEV (reference sequence). This CDR3 reads CATSDSLYGYTF. Here the CDR3 DNA reads TGTGCCACCTCAGACAGTCTCTATGGCTACACCTTC.

This clone was detected only once. V is TRBV9 and J is TRBJ1-2; perhaps TRBD1 as D (6 bases). Germline V CDR1 and CDR2: SGDLS, YYNGEE. Trimming cost V 2 bases and J 4 bases, with 9 bases left between them. The CDR3 length is 13 residues. The CDR3 sequence: CASSVTTGYGYTF. CDR3 DNA: TGTGCCAGCAGCGTCACGACAGGCTATGGCTACACCTTC.

The CDR3 is CASSMSNEQFF. The DNA for the CDR3 is TGTGCCAGCAGTATGAGCAATGAGCAGTTCTTC. The genes are TRBV5-4 and TRBJ2-1; D call uncertain. Germline values: CDR1 SGHNT, CDR2 YYREEE (reference sequence). The V and J ends lost 5 bases and 6 bases respectively, with 6 bases between them. The CDR3 totals 11 residues.

The CDR3 sequence: CASSERGSGLEAFF. In DNA form, the CDR3 reads TGTGCCAGCAGTGAACGGGGTTCAGGCCTTGAAGCTTTCTTT. The genes are TRBV2 and TRBJ1-1; no clear D gene. Per germline, CDR1 SNHLY and CDR2 FYNNEI. Trimming stripped 2 bases from V and 7 bases from J, with 14 bases between. The CDR3 has 14 amino acids.

V and J are TRBV10-3 and TRBJ1-1, with D perhaps TRBD1 (5 bases). CDR3 size: 14 residues. CDR1 and CDR2 (germline): ENHRY, SYGVKD. Trimming shortened V by 2 bases and J by 4 bases, and 11 bases separated the two germline ends. DNA for the CDR3: TGTGCCATCAGTGAGGGGGGGACGGTCACTGAAGCTTTCTTT. This translates into CAISEGGTVTEAFF.